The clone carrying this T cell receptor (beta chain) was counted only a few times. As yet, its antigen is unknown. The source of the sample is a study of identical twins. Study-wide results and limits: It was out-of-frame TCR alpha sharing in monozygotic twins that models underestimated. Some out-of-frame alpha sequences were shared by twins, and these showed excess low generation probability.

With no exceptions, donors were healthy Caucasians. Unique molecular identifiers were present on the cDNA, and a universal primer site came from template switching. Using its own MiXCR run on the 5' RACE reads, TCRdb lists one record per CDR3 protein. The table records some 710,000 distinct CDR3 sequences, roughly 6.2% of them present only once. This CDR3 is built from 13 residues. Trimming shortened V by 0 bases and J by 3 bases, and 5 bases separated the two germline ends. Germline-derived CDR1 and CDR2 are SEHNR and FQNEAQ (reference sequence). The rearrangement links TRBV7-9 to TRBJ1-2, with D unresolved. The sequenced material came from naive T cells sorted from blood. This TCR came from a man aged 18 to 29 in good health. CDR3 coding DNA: TGTGCCAGCAGCTTAGCAGATTACTATGGCTACACCTTC. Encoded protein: CASSLADYYGYTF.